This TCR beta chain was sequenced for a study of regulatory T cells in long-lasting Graves disease. Time point reported: newly diagnosed GD, antithyroid drugs for less than 3 months. RNA from PBMCs was the source of the TCR library. Germline V gene sequence: CDR1 MGHRA, CDR2 YSYEKL. V was shortened by 1 base and J by 9 bases, with 7 bases between the two germline ends. The CDR3 totals 12 residues. To make TCR beta libraries, researchers used iRepertoire HTBI primers and Arm-PCR of CDR3 regions. One entry per CDR3 protein, called by TCRdb with MiXCR from the multiplex PCR reads. The sample includes approximately 560,000 distinct CDR3 sequences, 15% to 20% seen only once; the top ten take 12%. This same sample was also taken into another study, of T cells in Graves' hyperthyroidism and ophthalmopathy.

The sample was peripheral blood mononuclear cells (PBMCs), taken at new diagnosis, from a patient treated with antithyroid drugs. The receptor's source is a man aged 18 to 30 with Graves disease. The chain joins TRBV4-1 to TRBJ2-1; D uncertain. CDR3 nucleotide sequence: TGCGCCAGCAGCCAAGGACGGAGTGAGCAGTTCTTC. This codes for CASSQGRSEQFF.